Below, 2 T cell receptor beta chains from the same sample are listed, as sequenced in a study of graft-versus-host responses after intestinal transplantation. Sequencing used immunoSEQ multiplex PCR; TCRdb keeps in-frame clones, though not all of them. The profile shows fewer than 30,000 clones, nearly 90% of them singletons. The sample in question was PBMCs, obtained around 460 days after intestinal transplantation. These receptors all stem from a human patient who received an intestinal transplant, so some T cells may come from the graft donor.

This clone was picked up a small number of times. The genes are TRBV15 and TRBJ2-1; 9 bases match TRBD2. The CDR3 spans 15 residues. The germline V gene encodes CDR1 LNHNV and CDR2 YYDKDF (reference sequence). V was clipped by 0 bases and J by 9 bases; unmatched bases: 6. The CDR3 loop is CATSRDHGLAIEQFF. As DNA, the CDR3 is TGTGCCACCAGCAGAGATCACGGACTAGCGATTGAGCAGTTCTTC.

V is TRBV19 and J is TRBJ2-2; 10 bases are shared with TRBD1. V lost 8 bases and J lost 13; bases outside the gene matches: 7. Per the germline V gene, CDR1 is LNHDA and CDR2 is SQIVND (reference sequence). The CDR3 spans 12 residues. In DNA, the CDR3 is TGTGCCAGTGCATCGGGACAGGGGAGGCTGTTTTTT. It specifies CASASGQGRLFF.